These T cell receptor beta chains were read from a single sample in a study of cytomegalovirus exposure and HLA in healthy donors. Only in-frame clones appear in the TCRdb table, and some are missing; sequencing was by immunoSEQ multiplex PCR. The sample shows under 200,000 clones, 84% of them seen only once. Sequenced input: PBMCs. These receptors were taken from a man aged 25 to 40 in good health and CMV-seronegative. Both conserved end residues are part of each CDR3.

v_gene,j_gene,CDR3aa
TRBV27,TRBJ2-1,CASSLIQGLGYNEQFF
TRBV9,TRBJ2-5,CASSVQTGTSGIGETQYF
TRBV19,TRBJ2-4,CASSMQAEKNIQYF
TRBV18,TRBJ2-7,CASSRRETGLSYEQYF
TRBV28,TRBJ1-1,CASSLRQGGTEAFF
TRBV6-4,TRBJ1-6,CASSESGQGNNSPLHF
TRBV25-1,TRBJ2-7,CASTQGQGRYEQYF
TRBV19,TRBJ2-3,CASSPQRERGTDTQYF
TRBV7-9,TRBJ2-1,CASSFSHANEQFF
TRBV28,TRBJ1-2,CASSFTGPGGYTF
TRBV2,TRBJ2-1,CASNRDRGYNEQFF
TRBV5-4,TRBJ2-7,CASSLRQGIYEQYF
TRBV11-1,TRBJ1-1,CASSLLAGAEAFF
TRBV7-7,TRBJ2-3,CASSPIQGAHPDTQYF
TRBV10-3,TRBJ1-5,CAISDPGPPNQPQHF
TRBV6-1,TRBJ2-5,CASRPWRGETQYF
TRBV19,TRBJ2-2,CASSTYIWSGTSGSGELFF
TRBV7-6,TRBJ2-7,CASSSLTGDYYEQYF
TRBV10-1,TRBJ2-2,CASSESRDSLTGELFF
TRBV14,TRBJ2-1,CASSQEDRAYEQFF
TRBV5-1,TRBJ2-2,CASSLPPGQGSGELFF
TRBV4-3,TRBJ2-3,CASSQEPLMGEGQFGTDTQYF
TRBV5-1,TRBJ2-2,CASLPAGRPLNTGELFF
TRBV7-9,TRBJ2-7,CASGLTGGLEQYF
TRBV30,TRBJ1-4,CAWSVREAGAEKLFF
TRBV6-5,TRBJ1-2,CASSYTGIYGYTF
TRBV6-1,TRBJ2-5,CASSEAFSETQYF
TRBV28,TRBJ1-5,CASGSIPTGGNQPQHF
TRBV27,TRBJ1-4,CASRGRGSTNEKLFF
TRBV5-5,TRBJ2-6,CASSLLGTGGAGANVLTF
TRBV10-3,TRBJ2-7,CAISPLAGGSSYEQYF
TRBV28,TRBJ2-2,CASRWAGYTGELFF
TRBV11-2,TRBJ1-1,CASSFGQMMNTEAFF
TRBV18,TRBJ1-1,CASSPYRGRDTEAFF
TRBV10-2,TRBJ2-7,CASSDNRWEQYF
TRBV5-1,TRBJ1-2,CASSLGQAPGTF
TRBV19,TRBJ2-2,CVQGQARGTGELFF
TRBV19,TRBJ2-7,CASSPGQNYEQYF
TRBV27,TRBJ2-1,CASSPGLAGPIRTYNEQFF
TRBV9,TRBJ2-5,CASSPGTLGRETQYF
TRBV28,TRBJ1-1,CASTEGAVNTEAFF
TRBV7-8,TRBJ1-3,CASSLSDRDRASGNTIYF
TRBV6-1,TRBJ1-5,CASSQPTGDNQPQHF
TRBV11-2,TRBJ1-1,CASSLGPGLNTEAFF
TRBV6-6,TRBJ1-6,CASSYSAGDSNSPLHF